A single sample gave rise to the 4 T cell receptor beta chains below, sequenced in a study of T cells in Graves' hyperthyroidism and ophthalmopathy. Using RNA transcripts as the source, TCR beta CDR3 regions were amplified. HTBI primers were used for first-round RT-PCR of the TCR CDR3. TCRdb ran MiXCR on the multiplex PCR reads and lists one entry per CDR3 protein. The sample contains about 740,000 distinct CDR3 sequences, approximately 14% of which appear only once. Sequencing was carried out using blood. These receptor sequences come from a woman in her late teens or twenties with Graves' hyperthyroidism.

The V and J genes are TRBV20-1 and TRBJ1-1; weak D call: TRBD1 (5 bases). The V end lost 3 bases, the J end lost 6 bases, and 11 bases lay between the germline ends. Germline lookup yields CDR1 DFQATT and CDR2 SNEGSKA (reference sequence). The CDR3 runs to 12 residues. In DNA form, the CDR3 reads TGCAGTGCTAGTTTCGGGGGAGCTGAAGCTTTCTTT. Protein product: CSASFGGAEAFF.

Many counts were recorded for this clonotype. V is TRBV7-2 and J is TRBJ2-1; 7 bases are shared with TRBD1. V was pared by 1 base and J by 11 bases, with 5 bases of the junction left unmatched. The CDR3 covers 13 residues. The germline V gene has CDR1 SGHTA and CDR2 FQGNSA. The CDR3 here is CASSLGDRVKQFF. Here the CDR3 DNA reads TGTGCCAGCAGCTTAGGCGACAGGGTAAAGCAGTTCTTC.

This clonotype was seen more than once but under ten times. In DNA form, the CDR3 reads TGTGCCAGCAGCTCACAGGGGGCGCCTGGGGCCAACGTCCTGACTTTC. It specifies CASSSQGAPGANVLTF. This chain uses TRBV7-2 with TRBJ2-6; the match to TRBD1 covers 9 bases. V lost 4 bases and J lost 2; bases outside the gene matches: 3. The length of the CDR3 is 16 residues. Germline V CDR1 and CDR2: SGHTA, FQGNSA.

This clonotype was seen at least ten times. The chain couples TRBV3-1 to TRBJ1-1; no reliable D call. Trimming took 5 bases from V and 7 from J, leaving 11 bases between them. The germline gives CDR1 LGHDT, CDR2 YNNKEL (reference sequence). The CDR3 is 12 amino acids. CDR3 nucleotides: TGTGCCAGCAGCTTAGTACGGGGTGAAGCTTTCTTT. Amino acid sequence: CASSLVRGEAFF.